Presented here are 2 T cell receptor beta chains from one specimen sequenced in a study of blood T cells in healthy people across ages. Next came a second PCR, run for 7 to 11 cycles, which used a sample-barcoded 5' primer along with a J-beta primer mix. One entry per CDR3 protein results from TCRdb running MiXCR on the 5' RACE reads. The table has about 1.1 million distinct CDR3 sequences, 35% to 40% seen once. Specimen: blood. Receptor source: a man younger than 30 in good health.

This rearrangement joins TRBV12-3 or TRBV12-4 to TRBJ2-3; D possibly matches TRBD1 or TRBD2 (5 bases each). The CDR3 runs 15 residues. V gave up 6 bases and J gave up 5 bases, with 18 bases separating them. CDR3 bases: TGTGCCAGCAGATACGGGACGGCCCTCCGAGATACGCAGTATTTT. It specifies CASRYGTALRDTQYF.

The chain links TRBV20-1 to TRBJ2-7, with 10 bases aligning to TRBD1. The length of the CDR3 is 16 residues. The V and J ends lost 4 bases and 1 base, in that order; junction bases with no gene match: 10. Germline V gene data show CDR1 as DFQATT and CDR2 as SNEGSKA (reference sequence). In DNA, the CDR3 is TGCAGTGCTACACAGACCGGGACAGGGGCATCCTACGAGCAGTACTTC. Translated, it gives CSATQTGTGASYEQYF.